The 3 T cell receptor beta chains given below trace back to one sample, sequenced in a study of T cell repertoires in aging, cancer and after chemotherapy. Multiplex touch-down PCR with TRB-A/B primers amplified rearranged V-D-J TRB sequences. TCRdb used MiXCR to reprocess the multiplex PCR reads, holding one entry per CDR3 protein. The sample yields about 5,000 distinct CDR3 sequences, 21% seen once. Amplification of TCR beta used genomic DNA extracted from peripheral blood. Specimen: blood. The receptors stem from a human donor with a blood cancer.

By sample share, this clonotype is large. The CDR3 sequence: CASFTGELFF. The CDR3 DNA sequence: TGTGCCTCATTCACCGGGGAGCTGTTTTTT. The gene calls are TRBV30 and TRBJ2-2; the D is unclear. The V gene's germline CDR1 is GTSNPN and CDR2 SVGIG (reference sequence). Trimming removed 7 bases from V and 4 bases from J, with 4 bases in between. The CDR3 covers 10 residues.

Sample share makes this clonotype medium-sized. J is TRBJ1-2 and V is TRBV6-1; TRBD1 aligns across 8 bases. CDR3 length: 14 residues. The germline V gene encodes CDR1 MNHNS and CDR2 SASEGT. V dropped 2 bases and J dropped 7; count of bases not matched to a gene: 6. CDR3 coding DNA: TGTGCCAGCAGTGAAACGGACAGGGCCGCTGGCTACACCTTC. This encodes CASSETDRAAGYTF.

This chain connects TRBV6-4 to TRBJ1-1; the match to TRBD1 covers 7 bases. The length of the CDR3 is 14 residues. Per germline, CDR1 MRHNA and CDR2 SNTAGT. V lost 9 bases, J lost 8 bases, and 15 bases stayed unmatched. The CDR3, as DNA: TGTGCCAGTGCCGGCAAGGGGGCGAACGAAGAAGCTTTCTTT. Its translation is CASAGKGANEEAFF.